This paragraph covers one T cell receptor (beta chain) sequence. The data are from a study of OX40 agonist ivuxolimab in advanced cancers. Using immunoSEQ multiplex PCR, the repertoire was profiled, and TCRdb retains in-frame clones only, with some absent. The sample shows 76,000 or so clones, 70% to 90% of them seen only once. The CDR3 spans 14 residues. Germline CDR1 reads SGHRS; CDR2 reads YFSETQ. V lost 4 bases, J lost 4 bases, and 12 bases lay in between. The receptor was derived from an adult with an advanced solid tumor such as melanoma, head and neck, liver or kidney cancer. The chain recombines TRBV5-1 with TRBJ1-5; possibly TRBD1 for D (6 bases). The sequences come from CD4+ or CD8+ T cells sorted from blood, collected in a trial of the OX40 agonist ivuxolimab. The CDR3 region is CASSTGTANQPQHF. As DNA, the CDR3 is TGCGCCAGCAGCACAGGGACTGCTAATCAGCCCCAGCATTTT.